This is a list of T cell receptor beta chains from one sample in a study of cytotoxic CD8 clonotypes in ibrutinib-treated CLL. TCRdb's copy holds only in-frame clones and misses some; the assay was immunoSEQ multiplex PCR. The sample records 200,000 to 250,000 clones, nearly 80% being singletons. The material was PBMCs, obtained after 12 months of ibrutinib treatment. The receptor set was obtained from a human donor with chronic lymphocytic leukemia. Both conserved end residues are part of each CDR3. The D gene is left open where the match is weak. Only some rows state a clone size, as once, few, many or a class for expanded clones.

J	D	V	size	CDR3	DNA
TRBJ2-5	NA	TRBV5-4	NA	CASTEEPAGETQYF	TGTGCCAGCACCGAGGAGCCGGCGGGGGAGACCCAGTACTTC
TRBJ2-2	NA	TRBV11-2	NA	CASSFGRWQNTGELFF	TGTGCCAGCAGCTTCGGACGGTGGCAGAACACCGGGGAGCTGTTTTTT
TRBJ2-1	NA	TRBV11-2	NA	CASSFRGNYNEQFF	TGTGCCAGCAGCTTCCGGGGGAACTACAATGAGCAGTTCTTC
TRBJ2-7	NA	TRBV18	NA	CASSPTGYEQYF	TGTGCCAGCTCACCTACCGGGTACGAGCAGTACTTC
TRBJ2-5	TRBD1	TRBV7-8	NA	CASSLATGKETQYF	TGTGCCAGCAGCTTAGCGACAGGGAAAGAGACCCAGTACTTC
TRBJ2-3	TRBD2	TRBV6-4	NA	CASSDSGGATDTQYF	TGTGCCAGCAGTGATAGCGGGGGGGCCACAGATACGCAGTATTTT
TRBJ2-7	NA	TRBV19	NA	CASSITDSYEQYF	TGTGCCAGTAGTATCACCGATTCCTACGAGCAGTACTTC
TRBJ1-5	TRBD1	TRBV6-5	NA	CASSYSKDRDLPQHF	TGTGCCAGCAGTTACTCGAAGGACAGGGATCTGCCCCAGCATTTT
TRBJ2-1	TRBD2	TRBV5-1	few	CASSLVEAGGVQFF	TGCGCCAGCAGCTTGGTAGAAGCGGGAGGGGTGCAGTTCTTC
TRBJ2-7	NA	TRBV7-9	NA	CASSPRYEQYF	TGTGCCAGCAGCCCCCGCTACGAGCAGTACTTC
TRBJ2-1	TRBD2	TRBV29-1	NA	CSVMGGTTYNEQFF	TGCAGCGTTATGGGGGGGACCACCTACAATGAGCAGTTCTTC
TRBJ2-5	TRBD1	TRBV19	NA	CASSRTGSRETQYF	TGTGCCAGTAGTAGGACAGGTTCCCGGGAGACCCAGTACTTC
TRBJ2-1	TRBD1	TRBV6-1	NA	CASGRDRSYNEQFF	TGTGCCAGCGGCCGGGACAGAAGTTACAATGAGCAGTTCTTC
TRBJ1-2	TRBD1	TRBV19	NA	CASSTRDRGRNGYTF	TGTGCCAGTAGTACCCGGGACAGGGGACGAAATGGCTACACCTTC
TRBJ1-1	NA	TRBV30	NA	CAWSEQGVGDTEAFF	TGTGCCTGGAGCGAGCAGGGAGTAGGGGACACTGAAGCTTTCTTT
TRBJ2-7	TRBD2	TRBV6-5	NA	CASSWTRARRLLKF	TGTGCCAGCAGTTGGACTAGGGCTCGCCGGCTCCTCAAATTC
TRBJ2-1	TRBD2	TRBV7-9	once	CASSLGYASGRLNNEQFF	TGTGCCAGCAGCTTAGGTTACGCTAGCGGGAGGCTCAACAATGAGCAGTTCTTC
TRBJ1-2	NA	TRBV2	few	CASRVSSGGYTF	TGTGCCAGCAGGGTGTCCTCGGGGGGCTACACCTTC
TRBJ2-1	NA	TRBV9	NA	CASSPGGSRSYNEQFF	TGTGCCAGCAGCCCAGGGGGGAGCAGGTCCTACAATGAGCAGTTCTTC
TRBJ2-5	TRBD1	TRBV25-1	once	CASSEYRLSTGGGETQYF	TGTGCCAGCAGTGAATATCGCCTTTCGACAGGGGGTGGGGAGACCCAGTACTTC
TRBJ2-5	NA	TRBV7-7	NA	CASSLRQGGSQGTQYF	TGTGCTAGCAGCTTACGGCAGGGGGGCTCCCAAGGGACCCAGTACTTC
TRBJ2-7	TRBD1	TRBV5-1	NA	CASSLEDRALHEQYF	TGCGCCAGCAGCTTGGAAGACAGGGCATTGCACGAGCAGTACTTC
TRBJ2-1	TRBD2	TRBV20-1	NA	CSAMKAGGMFF	TGCAGTGCTATGAAGGCGGGGGGGATGTTCTTC
TRBJ2-2	TRBD2	TRBV9	NA	CASSVGLASGELFF	TGTGCCAGCAGCGTAGGACTAGCCTCAGGGGAGCTGTTTTTT
TRBJ2-7	NA	TRBV2	NA	CASSGGGQVQGSEQYF	TGTGCCAGCAGTGGGGGGGGACAGGTGCAGGGATCCGAGCAGTACTTC
TRBJ2-1	NA	TRBV19	NA	CASSSTARQNNEQFF	TGTGCCAGTAGTTCCACCGCCCGACAGAACAATGAGCAGTTCTTC
TRBJ1-2	NA	TRBV5-1	NA	CASSPTGYGYTF	TGCGCCAGCAGCCCCACAGGGTATGGCTACACCTTC
TRBJ2-2	NA	TRBV5-4	once	CASSTGGGQGGELFF	TGTGCCAGCTCGACCGGGGGTGGACAAGGCGGGGAGCTGTTTTTT
TRBJ1-2	NA	TRBV27	few	CASSLSPFGAGYTF	TGTGCCAGCAGTTTATCACCCTTCGGGGCAGGCTACACCTTC
TRBJ1-2	NA	TRBV7-8	few	CASSSRTAFYGYTF	TGTGCCAGCAGCTCCCGGACAGCCTTCTATGGCTACACCTTC
TRBJ2-3	NA	TRBV7-9	NA	CASSLLRPGGTDTQYF	TGTGCCAGCAGCTTATTAAGACCAGGGGGCACAGATACGCAGTATTTT
TRBJ2-2	NA	TRBV11-2	NA	CASSSLRGLNTGELFF	TGTGCCAGCAGCTCGCTGCGGGGCTTGAACACCGGGGAGCTGTTTTTT
TRBJ2-7	NA	TRBV5-1	NA	CASSLALQGPSGYEQYF	TGCGCCAGCAGCTTGGCCCTCCAGGGGCCTTCCGGCTACGAGCAGTACTTC
TRBJ2-3	NA	TRBV5-8	NA	CASSLAAGVTDTQYF	TGTGCCAGCAGCTTGGCCGCAGGGGTAACAGATACGCAGTATTTT
TRBJ2-2	NA	TRBV6-4	few	CASSDRSSGELFF	TGTGCCAGCAGTGACAGGTCCTCCGGGGAGCTGTTTTTT
TRBJ1-5	TRBD1	TRBV5-4	NA	CASSLDRGPQHF	TGTGCCAGCAGCTTGGACAGGGGGCCCCAGCATTTT
TRBJ1-4	NA	TRBV28	NA	CASSLWGGPYRSNEKLFF	TGTGCCAGCAGTTTATGGGGTGGGCCATATCGATCTAATGAAAAACTGTTTTTT
TRBJ2-1	TRBD2	TRBV27	NA	CASKTVAGRGGNGQFF	TGTGCCAGCAAGACGGTGGCGGGACGGGGGGGCAATGGGCAGTTCTTC
TRBJ2-7	NA	TRBV6-5	once	CASAVVPSYEQYF	TGTGCCAGCGCCGTAGTACCTTCCTACGAGCAGTACTTC
TRBJ2-1	TRBD1	TRBV7-6	NA	CASSLIPTGSSYNEQFF	TGTGCCAGCAGCTTAATTCCGACAGGGTCGTCCTACAATGAGCAGTTCTTC
TRBJ2-4	NA	TRBV19	NA	CASSIGTLVQYF	TGTGCCAGTAGTATAGGTACGCTAGTTCAGTACTTC
TRBJ2-5	NA	TRBV9	NA	CASSAGGLQETQYF	TGTGCCAGCAGCGCCGGGGGGCTCCAAGAGACCCAGTACTTC
TRBJ1-2	TRBD1	TRBV7-3	NA	CASSPGQGEVYGYTF	TGTGCCAGCAGCCCCGGACAGGGGGAAGTCTATGGCTACACCTTC
TRBJ1-1	NA	TRBV29-1	NA	CSVDRFGQINTEAFF	TGCAGCGTTGATAGGTTCGGGCAGATCAACACTGAAGCTTTCTTT
TRBJ2-7	NA	TRBV28	NA	CASSLPSGLLYEQYF	TGTGCCAGCAGTTTACCCTCCGGACTGTTATACGAGCAGTACTTC
TRBJ1-1	NA	TRBV7-2	many	CASSEQANTEAFF	TGTGCCAGCAGCGAACAGGCTAACACTGAAGCTTTCTTT
TRBJ1-2	NA	TRBV6-5	NA	CASSSPTGTNGYTF	TGTGCCAGCAGTTCCCCGACAGGCACCAATGGCTACACCTTC
TRBJ2-1	TRBD2	TRBV9	NA	CASSVSGGVSAYNEQFF	TGTGCCAGCAGCGTTAGCGGGGGGGTTAGTGCCTACAATGAGCAGTTCTTC
TRBJ1-1	TRBD1	TRBV10-2	NA	CASGDRENTEAFF	TGCGCCAGCGGGGACAGGGAGAACACTGAAGCTTTCTTT
TRBJ2-7	NA	TRBV9	NA	CASSVGRAGSILSDEQYF	TGTGCCAGCAGCGTAGGGAGGGCAGGGTCTATTCTTTCGGACGAGCAGTACTTC